This T cell receptor beta chain was recovered during a study of T-cell memory formation after mild COVID-19. Findings and limits, study-wide: Of the contracting clones, CD4+ ones lay mainly in CM and EM, and CD8+ ones in EMRA. The appearance of some responding clones in pre-infection memory suggested that cross-reactive memory joined.

MiXCR was run by TCRdb on the 5' RACE reads, yielding one entry per CDR3 protein. The data contain 150,000 to 200,000 distinct CDR3 sequences, roughly 31% of them singletons. With regard to this clonotype: Its antigen is not known.

The germline V gene has CDR1 DFQATT and CDR2 SNEGSKA (reference sequence). V was cut by 6 bases and J by 3 bases, with 11 bases left in between. The CDR3 totals 13 residues. This clonotype was obtained from an adult woman who had mild COVID-19 (a few samples of this study predate the infection). Cell type and time point are not known. The chain is built from TRBV20-1 and TRBJ1-4, with D uncertain. Sequencing was performed on PBMCs or a T cell subset sorted from them (not recorded which). CDR3 sequence (DNA): TGCAGTGCCCCGACGGGCCCTAATGAAAAACTGTTTTTT. As protein: CSAPTGPNEKLFF.